These 32 T cell receptor beta chains came from one sample sequenced in a study of technical replicates of blood from several donors. The protocol was immunoSEQ multiplex PCR, while the TCRdb copy is restricted to in-frame clones and leaves out a portion. This table holds roughly 15,000 clones, approximately 80% found once. The sample consisted of PBMCs. The receptors shown here come from a human donor in good health.

The chain joins TRBV29-1 to TRBJ2-1, with no clear D. Germline V gives CDR1 SQVTM, CDR2 ANQGSEA. Trimming cost V 2 bases and J 4 bases, with 9 bases left between them. This CDR3 region has 13 residues. CDR3 sequence reads: CSVEFPLYNEQFF. The CDR3 DNA reads TGCAGCGTTGAATTCCCACTGTACAATGAGCAGTTCTTC.

The chain carries TRBV7-9 and TRBJ1-3, with D perhaps matching TRBD1 (6 bases). The V end lost 5 bases, the J end lost 0 bases, and 14 bases lay between the germline ends. From germline, CDR1 is SEHNR and CDR2 FQNEAQ (reference sequence). The CDR3 loop spans 16 amino acids. CDR3 amino acids: CASSMQLTGSGNTIYF. The CDR3 DNA reads TGTGCCAGCAGCATGCAACTGACAGGCTCTGGAAACACCATATATTTT.

The chain employs TRBV7-8 and TRBJ2-3; D is perhaps TRBD2 (5 bases). Trimming shortened V by 2 bases and J by 9 bases, and 9 bases separated the two germline ends. The CDR3 extends over 12 amino acids. In germline, CDR1 is SGHVS, CDR2 FQNEAQ. As DNA, the CDR3 is TGTGCCAGCAGCTTACGGTGGGAGACGCAGTATTTT. This codes for CASSLRWETQYF.

This clone was counted between two and nine times. The chain has TRBV10-3 and TRBJ2-7, with D perhaps TRBD2 (7 bases). Germline V gene data show CDR1 as ENHRY and CDR2 as SYGVKD. The CDR3 is made up of 15 amino acids. With 4 bases removed from V and 1 base from J, the gap between germline ends came to 14 bases. The CDR3 DNA is TGTGCCATCAGTGGAGGGGGGGGTCAGTCCTACGAGCAGTACTTC. Protein: CAISGGGGQSYEQYF.

The chain uses TRBV18 and TRBJ1-2; D possibly corresponds to TRBD1 (6 bases). Germline values: CDR1 KGHSH, CDR2 LQKENI. The CDR3 is 15 amino acids. The ends were cut back, 0 bases at V and 3 bases at J, with 11 bases in the middle. CDR3 sequence: CASSPPTGSDYGYTF. CDR3 in DNA: TGTGCCAGCTCACCACCAACAGGGAGTGACTATGGCTACACCTTC. The entire variable domain, with the rest obtained from reference TRBV18 and TRBJ1-2, is as follows: NAGVMQNPRHLVRRRGQEARLRCSPMKGHSHVYWYRQLPEEGLKFMVYLQKENIIDESGMPKERFSAEFPKEGPSILRIQQVVRGDSAAYFCASSPPTGSDYGYTFGSGTRLTVV.

The DNA of the CDR3 is TGTGCCAGCAGTCCCCGAGGCAATCAGCCCCAGCATTTT. Its protein product is CASSPRGNQPQHF. V gene TRBV27 combines with J gene TRBJ1-5; no definite D call. CDR1 is MNHEY and CDR2 is SMNVEV in the germline V gene (reference sequence). CDR3 length: 13 residues. Trimming cost V 5 bases and J 2 bases, with 7 bases left between them.

This chain uses TRBV28 with TRBJ2-5; D might be TRBD2 (6 bases). V shed 7 bases and J shed 2 bases, with 14 bases lying between them. CDR3 length: 14 residues. In germline, CDR1 is MDHEN, CDR2 SYDVKM. In DNA form, the CDR3 reads TGTGCCAGCACCTCGGCGGGGAAACAAGAGACCCAGTACTTC. It yields the protein CASTSAGKQETQYF.

V gene TRBV5-1 combines with J gene TRBJ1-1; TRBD1 might be the D (6 bases). The germline V and J ends were trimmed by 7 bases and 5 bases, with 18 bases remaining between them. The CDR3 sequence is 14 residues long. Germline CDR1 reads SGHRS; CDR2 reads YFSETQ. The CDR3 region is CASRPGGGITEAFF. The CDR3 DNA reads as TGCGCCAGCCGCCCGGGGGGCGGGATAACTGAAGCTTTCTTT.

This rearrangement joins TRBV5-1 to TRBJ2-5, with 8 bases matching TRBD2. V gave up 4 bases and J gave up 5 bases; unmatched junction bases: 10. CDR1 SGHRS and CDR2 YFSETQ come from the germline V gene. The CDR3 is made up of 15 amino acids. The CDR3 loop reads CASSLWTSSSETQYF. CDR3 coding DNA: TGCGCCAGCAGCCTTTGGACTAGCAGTTCTGAGACCCAGTACTTC.

The rearrangement uses TRBV6-1 and TRBJ2-1; 9 bases agree with TRBD1. The CDR3 has 16 amino acids. Germline CDR1 and CDR2: MNHNS and SASEGT. The J segment lost 7 bases and the V segment lost 3 bases, leaving 10 bases of the junction unmatched. DNA of the CDR3: TGTGCCAGCAGTGAGCCCGGGACAGGGAATCGTAATGAGCAGTTCTTC. Its protein product is CASSEPGTGNRNEQFF.

V usage is TRBV28 and J usage is TRBJ2-3, with 16 bases that match TRBD2. After removal of 5 bases from V and 4 bases from J, the junction contained 9 bases not matched to a gene. The CDR3 is 18 amino acids. The germline V gene encodes CDR1 MDHEN and CDR2 SYDVKM. The CDR3 DNA sequence: TGTGCCAGCAGTCAGGGACTAGCGGGAGGGATGATGGCAGATACGCAGTATTTT. This translates into CASSQGLAGGMMADTQYF.

The CDR3 DNA sequence: TGCGCCAGCTCCCCCGCGGGAGGGTACAATGAGCAGTTCTTC. This codes for CASSPAGGYNEQFF. This sequence joins TRBV5-1 and TRBJ2-1; 9 nucleotides match TRBD2. Germline CDR1 is SGHRS and CDR2 is YFSETQ. V was pared by 7 bases and J by 4 bases, with 6 bases of the junction left unmatched. This CDR3 is 14 amino acids long.

This chain joins TRBV10-2 and TRBJ2-1; 7 bases fit TRBD1. The CDR3 runs 13 residues. Per the germline V gene, CDR1 is WSHSY and CDR2 is SAAADI. V lost 5 bases, J lost 4 bases, and 2 bases stayed unmatched. The CDR3 DNA sequence: TGCGCCAGCAGTTCACAGGGGTACAATGAGCAGTTCTTC. It specifies CASSSQGYNEQFF.

This clone was seen only a few times. The V and J genes are TRBV19 and TRBJ1-5; 8 bases line up with TRBD1. Germline assignment: CDR1 LNHDA and CDR2 SQIVND (reference sequence). This CDR3 spans 15 amino acids. V was clipped by 8 bases and J by 3 bases; unmatched bases: 9. In DNA form, the CDR3 reads TGTGCCAGTTCCAGGGGGCAGATAAACAATCAGCCCCAGCATTTT. Amino acid sequence: CASSRGQINNQPQHF.

This clone was observed a single time. This chain connects TRBV14 to TRBJ1-2, with 7 bases identical to TRBD1. The CDR3 covers 14 residues. The germline V gene has CDR1 SGHDN and CDR2 FVKESK. V was clipped by 2 bases and J by 5 bases; unmatched bases: 5. The DNA for the CDR3 is TGTGCCAGCAGCCAACGGGCAGGGGGTTATGGCTACACCTTC. As protein: CASSQRAGGYGYTF.

This clone was recorded a few times. The chain carries TRBV2 and TRBJ2-2; a possible D gene is TRBD1 (5 bases). The CDR3 totals 15 residues. Germline CDR1 and CDR2: SNHLY and FYNNEI. V lost 2 bases, J lost 5 bases, and 12 bases lay in between. CDR3 in DNA: TGTGCCAGCAGTGAATATGGGGCTGCGACCGGGGAGCTGTTTTTT. This translates into CASSEYGAATGELFF.

V is TRBV5-4 and J is TRBJ2-2; 10 bases fit TRBD1. The CDR3 is 16 amino acids. Germline V gene data show CDR1 as SGHNT and CDR2 as YYREEE (reference sequence). The junction had 8 bases not matched to a gene; V was cut back by 4 bases and J by 5 bases. CDR3 nucleotide sequence: TGTGCCAGCAGCGTGACAGGGGGCTCACGGACCGGGGAGCTGTTTTTT. Its translation: CASSVTGGSRTGELFF.

The V gene is TRBV10-2, the J gene TRBJ1-3; possibly TRBD1 for D (5 bases). The CDR3 is made up of 14 amino acids. V gave up 3 bases and J gave up 0 bases, with 6 bases separating them. Germline V gene sequence: CDR1 WSHSY, CDR2 SAAADI. CDR3 amino acids: CASSEGVSGNTIYF. The DNA for the CDR3 is TGCGCCAGCAGTGAAGGGGTCTCTGGAAACACCATATATTTT.

This chain uses TRBV14 with TRBJ2-5, with D maybe TRBD1 (5 bases). V lost 5 bases and J lost 6, with 10 bases in between. Germline V lookup: CDR1 SGHDN, CDR2 FVKESK. This CDR3 has 12 residues. CDR3 residues: CASSSWGQTQYF. CDR3 bases: TGTGCCAGCAGCAGCTGGGGCCAGACCCAGTACTTC. The whole variable domain, remainder taken from reference TRBV14 and TRBJ2-5, is EAGVTQFPSHSVIEKGQTVTLRCDPISGHDNLYWYRRVMGKEIKFLLHFVKESKQDESGMPNNRFLAERTGGTYSTLKVQPAELEDSGVYFCASSSWGQTQYFGPGTRLLVL.

CDR3 amino acids: CASNRLAGGQETQYF. The CDR3 DNA is TGTGCCAGCAATCGACTAGCGGGAGGGCAAGAGACCCAGTACTTC. This chain links TRBV2 with TRBJ2-5, with 14 bases that match TRBD2. CDR3 length equals 15 residues. Trimming removed 7 bases from V and 2 bases from J; junction bases left unmatched: 3. The germline CDR1 and CDR2 sequences are SNHLY and FYNNEI.

This rearrangement joins TRBV18 to TRBJ1-1, with D maybe TRBD1 (6 bases). The CDR3 extends over 15 amino acids. Trimming removed 5 bases from V and 10 bases from J, with 23 bases in between. From germline, CDR1 is KGHSH and CDR2 LQKENI. CDR3 loop: CASSDSGAADEGAFF. In DNA form, the CDR3 reads TGTGCCAGCTCAGACTCAGGGGCGGCCGATGAAGGAGCTTTCTTT.

This clone was seen once. This chain links TRBV11-2 with TRBJ2-7; a possible D gene is TRBD2 (6 bases). This CDR3 has 15 amino acids. Germline CDR1 reads SGHAT; CDR2 reads FQNNGV. With 3 bases removed from V and 2 bases from J, the gap between germline ends came to 14 bases. The CDR3 DNA reads TGTGCCAGCAGCTTCAGGGACTTTCCGCCCTACGAGCAGTACTTC. Its protein is CASSFRDFPPYEQYF.

The rearrangement uses TRBV2 and TRBJ2-6; TRBD1 agrees at 7 bases. With V trimmed by 6 bases and J by 0 bases, 8 bases remained unmatched. CDR3 length: 17 residues. Per germline, CDR1 SNHLY and CDR2 FYNNEI. The DNA for the CDR3 is TGTGCCAGCAGGGAGACAGGGATTTACTCTGGGGCCAACGTCCTGACTTTC. Protein: CASRETGIYSGANVLTF. The entire variable domain, with the rest obtained from reference TRBV2 and TRBJ2-6, is as follows: EPEVTQTPSHQVTQMGQEVILRCVPISNHLYFYWYRQILGQKVEFLVSFYNNEISEKSEIFDDQFSVERPDGSNFTLKIRSTKLEDSAMYFCASRETGIYSGANVLTFGAGSRLTVL.

V and J are TRBV6-5 and TRBJ1-2; possibly TRBD1 for D (5 bases). The CDR3 totals 14 residues. The V gene's germline CDR1 is MNHEY and CDR2 SVGAGI. Trimming cost V 7 bases and J 0 bases, with 12 bases left between them. CDR3 nucleotide sequence: TGTGCCAGCACCCGGACACAGGCTAACTATGGCTACACCTTC. This translates into CASTRTQANYGYTF.

J is TRBJ2-1 and V is TRBV7-3; 10 bases agree with TRBD2. Trimming cost V 2 bases and J 5 bases; bases outside gene matches: 3. The CDR3 spans 15 residues. Germline V gene lookup returns CDR1 SGHTA and CDR2 FQGTGA. The CDR3 loop is CASSLVAGGHNEQFF. The CDR3 region has the DNA TGTGCCAGCAGCTTAGTAGCGGGAGGACACAATGAGCAGTTCTTC. The full variable domain, completed using reference TRBV7-3 and TRBJ2-1, is GAGVSQTPSNKVTEKGKYVELRCDPISGHTALYWYRQSLGQGPEFLIYFQGTGAADDSGLPNDRFFAVRPEGSVSTLKIQRTERGDSAVYLCASSLVAGGHNEQFFGPGTRLTVL.

This chain connects TRBV7-7 to TRBJ1-1; no definite D call. V dropped 5 bases and J dropped 1 base, with 8 bases sitting between them. Germline CDR1 is SSHAT and CDR2 is FNYEAQ (reference sequence). The CDR3 is 13 residues long. CDR3 in amino acids: CASSPTPNTEAFF. CDR3 coding DNA: TGTGCCAGCAGCCCGACACCGAACACTGAAGCTTTCTTT.

This rearrangement joins TRBV6-1 to TRBJ2-1; D may be TRBD2 (5 bases). The germline V and J ends were trimmed by 5 bases and 8 bases, with 13 bases remaining between them. Germline V gene data show CDR1 as MNHNS and CDR2 as SASEGT. CDR3 length: 13 amino acids. This CDR3 is CASSTPGNYEQFF. The CDR3 nucleotides read TGTGCCAGCAGTACCCCGGGGAATTATGAGCAGTTCTTC.

The V gene is TRBV6-6, the J gene TRBJ1-5; 11 nucleotides align to TRBD1. CDR3 length: 15 amino acids. Trimming at V came to 2 bases and at J to 6 bases, leaving 3 bases not matched to a gene. The V gene's germline CDR1 is MNHNY and CDR2 SVGAGI (reference sequence). The CDR3 nucleotides are TGTGCCAGCAGTTACGGGACAGGGGGGGCTCAGCCCCAGCATTTT. Its translation is CASSYGTGGAQPQHF.

This clone has only a few counts. V usage is TRBV19 and J usage is TRBJ1-5; weak D call: TRBD1 (6 bases). In germline, CDR1 is LNHDA, CDR2 SQIVND (reference sequence). V was shortened by 4 bases and J by 7 bases, with 17 bases between the two germline ends. CDR3 length: 15 residues. The chain's CDR3 is CASSNWAGDGQPQHF. The CDR3 DNA reads TGTGCCAGTAGTAACTGGGCAGGGGATGGACAGCCCCAGCATTTT.

The chain has TRBV27 and TRBJ2-6, with D maybe TRBD1 (6 bases). V lost 6 bases, J lost 0 bases, and 12 bases lay in between. The CDR3 covers 16 residues. CDR1 and CDR2 from the germline V gene are MNHEY and SMNVEV (reference sequence). CDR3 region: CASSSTGSSGANVLTF. CDR3 nucleotides: TGTGCCAGCAGCTCTACAGGGAGCTCTGGGGCCAACGTCCTGACTTTC.

This clone was observed a handful of times. The chain uses TRBV7-2 and TRBJ1-4; 11 bases align to TRBD1. CDR1 SGHTA and CDR2 FQGNSA come from the germline V gene. The junction had 10 bases not matched to a gene; V was cut back by 4 bases and J by 6 bases. The CDR3 has 17 amino acids. In DNA form, the CDR3 reads TGTGCCAGCAGCTCAGTCGGGACAGGGGGATTGGATGAAAAACTGTTTTTT. Its translation is CASSSVGTGGLDEKLFF.

By sample fraction, this clone is medium-sized. In nucleotides, the CDR3 is TGTGCCAGCAGTCCAACTAGCGCCGGTGAGCAGTTCTTC. This encodes CASSPTSAGEQFF. The chain carries TRBV27 and TRBJ2-1; 7 bases agree with TRBD2. The germline V gene has CDR1 MNHEY and CDR2 SMNVEV (reference sequence). CDR3 length: 13 residues. J lost 9 bases, V lost 5 bases, and 7 bases had no gene match.